The T cell receptor beta chain under discussion was sequenced for a study of siplizumab effects on memory and regulatory T cells. The study's findings and limits: Whether proliferating Tregs in siplizumab cultures suppress was not functionally confirmed. Siplizumab significantly reduced alloreactive sequences traceable to unstimulated CD4+ memory cells.

Here immunoSEQ multiplex PCR was the method, and the copy in TCRdb shows in-frame clones only, minus some. The table lists 85,000 to 130,000 clones, 94% of them singletons. This clone was picked up one time. Its antigen remains unknown. Sequenced: Tregs sorted from blood. The TCR originated in a human donor in good health.

The CDR3 spells CASSQVGRILRSSGANVLTF. The CDR3, as DNA: TGCGCCAGCAGCCAAGTAGGACGAATCCTGAGGAGTTCTGGGGCCAACGTCCTGACTTTC. J is TRBJ2-6 and V is TRBV4-1; D unclear. The CDR3 runs 20 residues. Germline loops: CDR1 MGHRA, CDR2 YSYEKL. V lost 1 base and J lost 1, with 20 bases in between.